This T cell receptor beta chain derives from a study of blood T cells in healthy people across ages. Study results and caveats: Bulk PBMC profiling left naive and antigen-experienced comparisons inconclusive.

Primed by a sample-barcoded 5' primer and a J-beta primer mix, a second PCR proceeded for roughly 6 to 12 cycles. A template-switch adaptor that had 12 random nucleotides put a tag on each cDNA molecule. TCRdb ran MiXCR on the 5' RACE reads and lists one entry per CDR3 protein. The sample yields 1.8 million or so distinct CDR3 sequences, approximately 40% seen once. Every donor contributed around 10 milliliters of peripheral blood by blood draw. Germline assignment: CDR1 ENHRY and CDR2 SYGVKD. The CDR3 totals 17 residues. The V and J ends lost 2 bases and 5 bases respectively, with 21 bases between them. Details on this clonotype: The antigen remains unidentified.

The receptor was isolated from a human donor in good health. The J gene is TRBJ2-5, the V gene TRBV10-3; D may be TRBD1 (6 bases). Input material: blood. CDR3 sequence reads: CAISERGQTLSGETQYF. Here the CDR3 DNA reads TGTGCCATCAGTGAGAGAGGACAGACTCTAAGTGGGGAGACCCAGTACTTC.